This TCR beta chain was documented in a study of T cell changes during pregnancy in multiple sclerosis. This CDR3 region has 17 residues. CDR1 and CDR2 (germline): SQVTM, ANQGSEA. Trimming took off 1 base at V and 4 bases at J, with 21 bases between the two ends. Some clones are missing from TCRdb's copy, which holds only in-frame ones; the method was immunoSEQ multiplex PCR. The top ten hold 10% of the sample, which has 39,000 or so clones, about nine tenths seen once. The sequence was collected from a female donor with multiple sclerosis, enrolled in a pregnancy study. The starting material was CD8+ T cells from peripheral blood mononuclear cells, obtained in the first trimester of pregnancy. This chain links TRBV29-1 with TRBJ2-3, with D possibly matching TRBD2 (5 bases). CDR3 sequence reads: CSVEGRGLAYRPDTQYF. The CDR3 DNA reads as TGCAGCGTTGAAGGGCGAGGTCTAGCTTATCGTCCAGATACGCAGTATTTT.